This entry features one T cell receptor (beta chain) sequence. Its target is unknown. The CDR3 is 13 amino acids. V was trimmed by 0 bases and J by 6 bases, leaving 6 bases between them. Per the germline V gene, CDR1 is SEHNR and CDR2 is FQNEAQ (reference sequence). This record comes from a study of T cell responses to AZD1222 COVID-19 vaccine. Produced via immunoSEQ multiplex PCR; TCRdb's table is partial and in-frame only. The table has some 140,000 clones, 70% to 90% seen once. Findings and caveats of the study: The donors showed a predominance of white British ancestry and of females, with possible underestimation of clonal diversity. Without day 14 samples, only post-peak T cell repertoires were studied.

This receptor was obtained from an adult who received the AZD1222 COVID-19 vaccine. The sample was peripheral blood, taken 28 days after the second AZD1222 dose. The genes are TRBV7-9 and TRBJ1-5, with a weak D call TRBD1 (6 bases). The CDR3 here is CASSLAGAQPQHF. CDR3 in DNA: TGTGCCAGCAGCTTAGCGGGGGCTCAGCCCCAGCATTTT.